Shown below are 17 T cell receptor beta chains from a single sample sequenced in a study of monozygotic twins with inflammatory bowel disease. TCRdb re-called the 5' RACE reads and gives one entry per CDR3 protein, without DNA. Its table records some 450,000 distinct CDR3 sequences. Sample: blood. Receptor source: a human donor with ulcerative colitis or Crohn's disease, or a healthy co-twin of an affected twin (not recorded which).

The chain is built from TRBV7-9 and TRBJ2-7; TCRdb's D gene call, TRBD1, goes unchecked for lack of DNA. There are 13 residues in the CDR3. Germline CDR1 and CDR2: SEHNR and FQNEAQ (reference sequence). The CDR3 sequence is CASSSPVQDEQYF.

The genes are TRBV5-1 and TRBJ2-7; TCRdb gives TRBD1 as the D gene, but with no DNA this cannot be confirmed. CDR1 is SGHRS and CDR2 is YFSETQ in the germline V gene. The CDR3 runs to 14 residues. The CDR3 region is CASSGGQGRYEQYF.

V is TRBV7-2 and J is TRBJ2-2; TCRdb reports TRBD1, a call that lacks DNA to check it against. CDR3 length: 15 amino acids. Germline V gene data show CDR1 as SGHTA and CDR2 as FQGNSA. The CDR3 region is CASSKNRDSTGELFF.

This rearrangement joins TRBV19 to TRBJ1-1; as DNA is missing, the TRBD1 call by TCRdb cannot be tested. This CDR3 has 15 residues. CDR1 and CDR2 from the germline V gene are LNHDA and SQIVND (reference sequence). The CDR3 reads CASSTGGRPNTEAFF.

This chain connects TRBV20-1 to TRBJ2-7; TCRdb reports TRBD2, a call that lacks DNA to check it against. The CDR3 is made up of 16 amino acids. Germline V lookup: CDR1 DFQATT, CDR2 SNEGSKA (reference sequence). This CDR3 is CSARPPTSGSLDEQYF.

This rearrangement joins TRBV15 to TRBJ2-7. CDR3 size: 16 residues. The germline V gene has CDR1 LNHNV and CDR2 YYDKDF (reference sequence). The CDR3: CATSIRPIISSYEQYF.

The chain joins TRBV7-2 to TRBJ2-7; TCRdb names TRBD2, which stays unverified in the absence of DNA. Germline-derived CDR1 and CDR2 are SGHTA and FQGNSA. The CDR3 consists of 14 residues. CDR3 sequence: CASSIGGLVGEQYF. Together with reference TRBV7-2 and TRBJ2-7, the CDR3 gives the full variable domain: GAGVSQSPSNKVTEKGKDVELRCDPISGHTALYWYRQSLGQGLEFLIYFQGNSAPDKSGLPSDRFSAERTGGSVSTLTIQRTQQEDSAVYLCASSIGGLVGEQYFGPGTRLTVT.

The V gene is TRBV7-7, the J gene TRBJ2-2; the D call from TCRdb, TRBD2, cannot be confirmed without DNA. Germline-derived CDR1 and CDR2 are SSHAT and FNYEAQ (reference sequence). The CDR3 is made up of 17 amino acids. CDR3 protein: CASSPRTSGSTTGELFF.

The gene calls are TRBV28 and TRBJ2-2; the D call of TRBD1 rests on TCRdb alone, since no DNA is present to check it. In germline, CDR1 is MDHEN, CDR2 SYDVKM. The CDR3 runs 12 residues. The CDR3: CATRTLTGELFF.

The rearrangement joins TRBV15 to TRBJ2-7; the D gene TCRdb calls, TRBD2, cannot be checked with no DNA. Germline lookup yields CDR1 LNHNV and CDR2 YYDKDF (reference sequence). The CDR3 spans 13 residues. This chain's CDR3 is CATSRDRAREQYF.

The chain is built from TRBV27 and TRBJ1-6; the D call from TCRdb, TRBD1, cannot be confirmed without DNA. This CDR3 spans 15 amino acids. CDR1 and CDR2 from the germline V gene are MNHEY and SMNVEV (reference sequence). This chain's CDR3 is CASSSDRLIDSPLHF.

The chain uses TRBV20-1 and TRBJ2-3; TCRdb selects TRBD2, and the lack of DNA leaves this call unchecked. The V gene's germline CDR1 is DFQATT and CDR2 SNEGSKA (reference sequence). The CDR3 is 13 residues long. The CDR3 is CSAEGGNVNTQYF.

The chain employs TRBV7-2 and TRBJ2-3; the D gene TCRdb calls, TRBD2, cannot be checked with no DNA. Germline V gives CDR1 SGHTA, CDR2 FQGNSA. The CDR3 covers 16 residues. The chain's CDR3 is CASSNSGGGTTDTQYF.

The CDR3 region is CSVLDPGRAFNEQFF. This chain uses TRBV20-1 with TRBJ2-1. The CDR3 has 15 amino acids. Per the germline V gene, CDR1 is DFQATT and CDR2 is SNEGSKA (reference sequence).

V and J are TRBV11-2 and TRBJ1-4; TCRdb's assignment of TRBD1 cannot be checked, as there is no DNA. This CDR3 region has 21 residues. From germline, CDR1 is SGHAT and CDR2 FQNNGV. CDR3 amino acids: CASSPRRSAGTLGATNEKLFF.

This sequence joins TRBV9 and TRBJ2-2; TCRdb indicates TRBD2, and absent DNA this call remains unverified. CDR1 SGDLS and CDR2 YYNGEE come from the germline V gene. This CDR3 has 13 amino acids. The CDR3 reads CASSGLKHGELFF.

CDR3 residues: CSVEDPLRDGTQYF. The chain joins TRBV29-1 to TRBJ2-5; without DNA, the TCRdb call of TRBD1 cannot be checked. Germline CDR1 reads SQVTM; CDR2 reads ANQGSEA. The CDR3 has 14 amino acids.